A single sample gave rise to the 32 T cell receptor beta chains below, sequenced in a study of T cell repertoires in cytomegalovirus infection. MiXCR, applied by TCRdb to the reads, yields one record per CDR3 protein. The sample lists around 120,000 distinct CDR3 sequences; roughly 9% were seen once. The sequencing input was PBMCs. Receptor source: a human donor in good health (CMV status not recorded). Some clones in this sample may be carry-over from other donors' samples.

This clonotype was observed at least ten times. The gene calls are TRBV7-9 and TRBJ1-1, with D possibly matching TRBD1 (6 bases). The CDR3 loop spans 13 amino acids. The V end lost 1 base, the J end lost 6 bases, and 9 bases lay between the germline ends. CDR1 SEHNR and CDR2 FQNEAQ come from the germline V gene (reference sequence). In nucleotides, the CDR3 is TGTGCCAGCAGCTTAGATGGGGGGCCTGAAGCTTTCTTT. This sequence encodes CASSLDGGPEAFF.

This clonotype came up many times. V gene TRBV2 combines with J gene TRBJ1-6, with no clear D. Germline loops: CDR1 SNHLY, CDR2 FYNNEI. This CDR3 has 13 amino acids. The ends were cut back, 3 bases at V and 10 bases at J, with 10 bases in the middle. For the CDR3, the DNA is TGTGCCAGCAGTGACGAGGTGGGATCACCCCTCCACTTT. Encoded protein: CASSDEVGSPLHF.

This clonotype has only a few counts. The CDR3 DNA reads as TGTGCCAGTAGTCGGGCGGGCCCCCCCGGAAAAAACATTCAGTACTTC. As protein: CASSRAGPPGKNIQYF. The rearrangement uses TRBV19 and TRBJ2-4, with D perhaps matching TRBD2 (5 bases). Deletions cut 5 bases from V and 4 bases from J, with 18 bases between. The CDR3 has 16 residues. Looked up from germline, CDR1 is LNHDA and CDR2 is SQIVND (reference sequence). Based on the CDR3 plus reference TRBV19 and TRBJ2-4, the full variable domain is DGGITQSPKYLFRKEGQNVTLSCEQNLNHDAMYWYRQDPGQGLRLIYYSQIVNDFQKGDIAEGYSVSREKKESFPLTVTSAQKNPTAFYLCASSRAGPPGKNIQYFGAGTRLSVL.

The V gene is TRBV20-1, the J gene TRBJ2-7; 10 bases align to TRBD1. The CDR3 is made up of 14 amino acids. CDR1 DFQATT and CDR2 SNEGSKA come from the germline V gene (reference sequence). V lost 6 bases to trimming and J lost 6 bases; unmatched junction nucleotides: 11. The chain's CDR3 is CSADTGTGVPEQYF. In DNA form, the CDR3 reads TGCAGTGCAGACACCGGGACAGGGGTTCCCGAGCAGTACTTC.

This clonotype was counted between two and nine times. The V and J genes are TRBV18 and TRBJ2-7; no firm D call. The CDR3 consists of 12 residues. V lost 3 bases and J lost 3, with 6 bases in between. Germline values: CDR1 KGHSH, CDR2 LQKENI. The CDR3 loop reads CASSPRLYEQYF. CDR3 DNA: TGTGCCAGCTCACCCCGCCTCTACGAGCAGTACTTC.

This clonotype turned up a few times. The genes are TRBV30 and TRBJ1-1; no clear D gene. The CDR3 spans 13 residues. Trimming cost V 3 bases and J 6 bases, with 14 bases left between them. Germline values: CDR1 GTSNPN, CDR2 SVGIG (reference sequence). DNA of the CDR3: TGTGCCTGGAGGTCCGAATTTTTAGCTGAAGCTTTCTTT. Its protein is CAWRSEFLAEAFF.

The V call is TRBV28, the J call TRBJ2-7, with D uncertain. The CDR3 is 12 residues long. Trimming took 5 bases from V and 2 from J, leaving 7 bases between them. Germline values: CDR1 MDHEN, CDR2 SYDVKM. DNA for the CDR3: TGTGCCAGCAGTCCCTCCCCCTACGAGCAGTACTTC. This encodes CASSPSPYEQYF.

In its sample, this clonotype was seen many times. The chain carries TRBV7-2 and TRBJ2-2; maybe TRBD1 (5 bases). Germline V gene lookup returns CDR1 SGHTA and CDR2 FQGNSA. The CDR3 runs to 14 residues. Trimming removed 5 bases from V and 1 base from J, with 8 bases in between. CDR3 DNA: TGTGCCAGCAGCCGCGACAGGAACACCGGGGAGCTGTTTTTT. It specifies CASSRDRNTGELFF.

The chain couples TRBV20-1 to TRBJ1-1, with D unresolved. Germline CDR1 and CDR2: DFQATT and SNEGSKA (reference sequence). This CDR3 contains 12 residues. V was clipped by 1 base and J by 4 bases, with 7 bases between them. The CDR3 coding sequence is TGCAGTGCTAGAGCGGGCAGCACTGAAGCTTTCTTT. Protein product: CSARAGSTEAFF.

This clonotype showed up many times. CDR3: CASSLPGTDSPLHF. The CDR3 DNA is TGTGCCAGCAGTTTACCAGGGACGGATTCACCCCTCCACTTT. The chain has TRBV28 and TRBJ1-6; tentatively, D is TRBD1 (5 bases). CDR1 and CDR2 from the germline V gene are MDHEN and SYDVKM. The germline V and J ends were trimmed by 2 bases and 8 bases, with 10 bases remaining between them. The CDR3 contains 14 residues.

This clonotype was picked up many times. The rearrangement joins TRBV15 to TRBJ2-1, with D perhaps matching TRBD2 (5 bases). This CDR3 comprises 15 residues. Deletions cut 3 bases from V and 5 bases from J, with 14 bases between. Germline lookup yields CDR1 LNHNV and CDR2 YYDKDF (reference sequence). The DNA for the CDR3 is TGTGCCACCAGCAGTTTCCTCACCGGGGACAATGAGCAGTTCTTC. Amino acid sequence: CATSSFLTGDNEQFF.

The V and J genes are TRBV28 and TRBJ2-5; D may be TRBD2 (6 bases). V was trimmed by 5 bases and J by 5 bases, leaving 12 bases between them. This CDR3 spans 13 amino acids. Germline CDR1 reads MDHEN; CDR2 reads SYDVKM. The CDR3 sequence: CASSKPGRETQYF. The CDR3 DNA reads as TGTGCCAGCAGTAAGCCGGGGAGGGAGACCCAGTACTTC.

V is TRBV28 and J is TRBJ2-1; 7 bases line up with TRBD1. The length of the CDR3 is 16 residues. Losses at the gene ends were 5 bases for V and 6 bases for J; bases not matched to a gene: 13. Looked up from germline, CDR1 is MDHEN and CDR2 is SYDVKM. CDR3 sequence: CASSTPRGGAFNEQFF. The CDR3 region has the DNA TGTGCCAGCAGTACTCCGAGAGGGGGCGCTTTCAATGAGCAGTTCTTC. Together with reference TRBV28 and TRBJ2-1, the CDR3 gives the full variable domain: DVKVTQSSRYLVKRTGEKVFLECVQDMDHENMFWYRQDPGLGLRLIYFSYDVKMKEKGDIPEGYSVSREKKERFSLILESASTNQTSMYLCASSTPRGGAFNEQFFGPGTRLTVL.

This chain connects TRBV6-2 or TRBV6-3 to TRBJ2-4; perhaps TRBD2 as D (6 bases). Germline V lookup: CDR1 MNHEY, CDR2 SVGEGT. The CDR3 runs to 12 residues. The ends were cut back, 2 bases at V and 9 bases at J, with 8 bases in the middle. The CDR3 loop reads CASSYGSGIQYF. CDR3 coding DNA: TGTGCCAGCAGTTACGGTAGCGGCATTCAGTACTTC.

There are many counts of this clonotype. V is TRBV9 and J is TRBJ2-1; unclear D gene. Trimming took 4 bases from V and 6 from J, leaving 14 bases between them. Germline V lookup: CDR1 SGDLS, CDR2 YYNGEE. The CDR3 length is 14 residues. Written as DNA, the CDR3 is TGTGCCAGCAGCTCCTCCGTCCTGGGCAATGAGCAGTTCTTC. It is translated as CASSSSVLGNEQFF.

This clonotype was seen at least ten times. V usage is TRBV7-9 and J usage is TRBJ2-5; TRBD1 might be the D (5 bases). V was trimmed by 7 bases and J by 2 bases, leaving 14 bases between them. CDR1 SEHNR and CDR2 FQNEAQ come from the germline V gene (reference sequence). This CDR3 has 14 amino acids. The CDR3 DNA reads TGTGCCAGCACCCCTTGGGGCAGTCAAGAGACCCAGTACTTC. Amino acid sequence: CASTPWGSQETQYF.

This clonotype has ten or more counts. The rearrangement joins TRBV20-1 to TRBJ2-7; D perhaps matches TRBD1 (6 bases). Trimming took off 5 bases at V and 0 bases at J, with 23 bases between the two ends. Germline values: CDR1 DFQATT, CDR2 SNEGSKA (reference sequence). This CDR3 is built from 17 residues. Written as DNA, the CDR3 is TGCAGTGCTGAACAGGGAAGCAGGGCCGCCAGCTCCTACGAGCAGTACTTC. Amino acid sequence: CSAEQGSRAASSYEQYF.

V gene TRBV10-3 combines with J gene TRBJ2-7; 8 positions match TRBD2. The V gene end was trimmed by 4 bases and the J gene end by 3 bases; junction bases not matched to a gene: 8. Germline V gene sequence: CDR1 ENHRY, CDR2 SYGVKD. The CDR3 runs 15 residues. CDR3: CAISAERGTNYEQYF. In DNA form, the CDR3 reads TGTGCCATCAGTGCTGAGCGGGGGACAAACTACGAGCAGTACTTC.

This clonotype has a count of ten or more. This chain connects TRBV7-3 to TRBJ1-1, with TRBD1 as a possible D gene (5 bases). Trimming shortened V by 2 bases and J by 1 base, and 14 bases separated the two germline ends. This CDR3 spans 16 amino acids. The V gene's germline CDR1 is SGHTA and CDR2 FQGTGA. CDR3 loop: CASSLYGAGTNTEAFF. For the CDR3, the DNA is TGTGCCAGCAGCTTATATGGGGCAGGGACGAACACTGAAGCTTTCTTT.

This clonotype was found many times. The genes are TRBV28 and TRBJ2-6; TRBD1 agrees at 9 bases. Germline lookup yields CDR1 MDHEN and CDR2 SYDVKM. The CDR3 is 20 amino acids. Trimming cost V 8 bases and J 2 bases; bases outside gene matches: 19. DNA for the CDR3: TGTGCCAGCCTCCATTACCCCCGGGACAGGGCATCTGCTGGGGCCAACGTCCTGACTTTC. As protein: CASLHYPRDRASAGANVLTF. Using reference TRBV28 and TRBJ2-6 for the parts outside the CDR3, the full variable domain is DVKVTQSSRYLVKRTGEKVFLECVQDMDHENMFWYRQDPGLGLRLIYFSYDVKMKEKGDIPEGYSVSREKKERFSLILESASTNQTSMYLCASLHYPRDRASAGANVLTFGAGSRLTVL.

The chain combines TRBV6-4 with TRBJ2-1; 9 bases agree with TRBD2. The CDR3 length is 15 residues. Germline values: CDR1 MRHNA, CDR2 SNTAGT. V gave up 4 bases and J gave up 6 bases; unmatched junction bases: 7. CDR3 protein: CASSGGGGGTNEQFF. CDR3 bases: TGTGCCAGCAGTGGCGGCGGGGGGGGCACCAATGAGCAGTTCTTC.

Many counts were recorded for this clonotype. The chain employs TRBV28 and TRBJ1-1; D call uncertain. The CDR3 length is 13 residues. Germline CDR1 MDHEN, CDR2 SYDVKM. Trimming left V 5 bases short and J 3 bases short, with 10 bases between. CDR3 amino acids: CASSPPTYTEAFF. CDR3 sequence (DNA): TGTGCCAGCAGTCCCCCCACTTACACTGAAGCTTTCTTT.

This chain connects TRBV18 to TRBJ2-6; D may be TRBD1 (6 bases). The CDR3 runs to 18 residues. CDR1 is KGHSH, CDR2 LQKENI, per germline. Trimming shortened V by 5 bases and J by 1 base, and 18 bases separated the two germline ends. CDR3 residues: CASSAVRQVPSGANVLTF. The CDR3 DNA follows: TGTGCCAGCTCAGCAGTGCGACAGGTACCTTCTGGGGCCAACGTCCTGACTTTC.

The chain recombines TRBV12-3 or TRBV12-4 with TRBJ1-1, with D possibly matching TRBD1 (6 bases). Between the trimmed V and J ends, which lost 6 bases and 0 bases, there was a span of 14 bases. This CDR3 is 15 amino acids long. The DNA of the CDR3 is TGTGCCAGCAGGCCGCTTAGGACAGTGAACACTGAAGCTTTCTTT. Translation gives CASRPLRTVNTEAFF.

The J gene is TRBJ1-1, the V gene TRBV10-3, with no clear D. The CDR3 extends over 12 amino acids. Germline V gene data show CDR1 as ENHRY and CDR2 as SYGVKD. Deletions cut 6 bases from V and 5 bases from J, with 10 bases between. The CDR3 nucleotides read TGTGCCATCAGAAACCATACGACTGAAGCTTTCTTT. Protein product: CAIRNHTTEAFF.

This clonotype was seen ten or more times. The J gene is TRBJ2-3, the V gene TRBV28; D may correspond to TRBD1 or TRBD2 (5 bases each). Germline V lookup: CDR1 MDHEN, CDR2 SYDVKM. The CDR3 has 15 residues. V shed 5 bases and J shed 4 bases, with 16 bases lying between them. CDR3 sequence (DNA): TGTGCCAGCAGTCCGGGACCTAGAACCTCAGATACGCAGTATTTT. As protein: CASSPGPRTSDTQYF.

In its sample, this clonotype was seen many times. The chain couples TRBV6-1 to TRBJ2-1; TRBD2 agrees at 12 bases. Germline V gives CDR1 MNHNS, CDR2 SASEGT. The CDR3 contains 18 residues. V was clipped by 1 base and J by 4 bases; unmatched bases: 8. CDR3 region: CASSEEGTSGPPYNEQFF. The CDR3 coding sequence is TGTGCCAGCAGTGAAGAAGGGACTAGCGGGCCTCCTTACAATGAGCAGTTCTTC.

This clonotype has at least ten counts. The chain recombines TRBV5-5 with TRBJ2-3; 7 bases align to TRBD1. This CDR3 region has 17 residues. V shed 4 bases and J 0 bases; nucleotides not matched to a gene: 11. Per germline, CDR1 SGHKS and CDR2 YYEKEE (reference sequence). The CDR3 coding sequence is TGTGCCAGCAGCCTGTGGCCAGGGGGAACCAGCACAGATACGCAGTATTTT. Residues: CASSLWPGGTSTDTQYF.

This chain connects TRBV5-1 to TRBJ1-1, with a tentative D call TRBD1 (6 bases). The length of the CDR3 is 15 residues. The V end was cut by 4 bases, the J end by 0 bases, with 13 bases between. Germline lookup yields CDR1 SGHRS and CDR2 YFSETQ. CDR3 DNA: TGCGCCAGCAGCGGAAAGGGGGGGATGAACACTGAAGCTTTCTTT. Residues: CASSGKGGMNTEAFF. The entire variable domain, with the rest obtained from reference TRBV5-1 and TRBJ1-1, is as follows: KAGVTQTPRYLIKTRGQQVTLSCSPISGHRSVSWYQQTPGQGLQFLFEYFSETQRNKGNFPGRFSGRQFSNSRSEMNVSTLELGDSALYLCASSGKGGMNTEAFFGQGTRLTVV.

This clonotype was observed many times. The CDR3, as DNA: TGTGCCAGCAGTTCCCGAGGACAGGGCCTAAATAATTCACCCCTCCACTTT. The encoded protein is CASSSRGQGLNNSPLHF. The rearrangement links TRBV6-5 to TRBJ1-6, with 8 positions matching TRBD1. The junction had 10 bases not matched to a gene; V was cut back by 4 bases and J by 5 bases. In germline, CDR1 is MNHEY, CDR2 SVGAGI. This CDR3 is built from 17 residues.

The chain links TRBV5-6 to TRBJ1-1; D unclear. Germline loops: CDR1 SGHDT, CDR2 YYEEEE. Trimming pared 3 bases from V and 6 bases from J, leaving 6 bases between. The CDR3 spans 11 residues. CDR3 in amino acids: CASSSSAEAFF. Written as DNA, the CDR3 is TGTGCCAGCAGCTCAAGCGCTGAAGCTTTCTTT.

Points on this clonotype: A single base separates this from a much larger clone, so it may be a read error. The chain is built from TRBV7-2 and TRBJ2-5; D unresolved. CDR1 is SGHTA and CDR2 is FQGNSA in the germline V gene. This CDR3 region has 14 residues. The CDR3 region has the DNA TGTGCCAGCAGCCAGGCCGGTTTCCAAGAGACCCAGCACTTC. It yields the protein CASSQAGFQETQHF.